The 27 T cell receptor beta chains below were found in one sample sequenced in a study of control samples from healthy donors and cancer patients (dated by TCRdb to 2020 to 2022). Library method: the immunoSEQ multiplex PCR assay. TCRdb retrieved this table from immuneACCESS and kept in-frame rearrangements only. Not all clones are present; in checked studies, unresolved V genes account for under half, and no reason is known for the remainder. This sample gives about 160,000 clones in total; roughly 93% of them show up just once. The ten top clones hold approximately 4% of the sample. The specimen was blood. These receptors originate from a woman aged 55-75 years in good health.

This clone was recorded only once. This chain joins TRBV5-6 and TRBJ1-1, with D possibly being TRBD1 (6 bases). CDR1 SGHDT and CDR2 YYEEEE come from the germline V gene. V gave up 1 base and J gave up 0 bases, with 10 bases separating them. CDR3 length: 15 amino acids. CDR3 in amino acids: CASSLMDSLNTEAFF. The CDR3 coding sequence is TGTGCCAGCAGCTTGATGGACAGCCTGAACACTGAAGCTTTCTTT.

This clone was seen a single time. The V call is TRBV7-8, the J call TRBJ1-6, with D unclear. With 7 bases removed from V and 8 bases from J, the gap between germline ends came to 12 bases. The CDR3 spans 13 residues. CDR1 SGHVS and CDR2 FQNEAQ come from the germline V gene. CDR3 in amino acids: CASTVVRDSPLHF. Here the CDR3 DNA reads TGTGCCAGCACCGTCGTACGGGATTCACCCCTCCACTTT.

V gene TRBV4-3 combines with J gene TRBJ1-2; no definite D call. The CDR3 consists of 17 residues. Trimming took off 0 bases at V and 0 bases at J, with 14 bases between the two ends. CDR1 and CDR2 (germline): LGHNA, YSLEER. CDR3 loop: CASSQDLVFGANYGYTF. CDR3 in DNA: TGCGCCAGCAGCCAAGATCTTGTCTTCGGGGCTAACTATGGCTACACCTTC.

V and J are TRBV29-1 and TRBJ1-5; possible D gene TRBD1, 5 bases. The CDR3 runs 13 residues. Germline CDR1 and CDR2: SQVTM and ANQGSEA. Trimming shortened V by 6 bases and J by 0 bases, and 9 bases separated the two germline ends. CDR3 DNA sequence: TGCAGCGTGGCGACAGATAGCAATCAGCCCCAGCATTTT. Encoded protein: CSVATDSNQPQHF.

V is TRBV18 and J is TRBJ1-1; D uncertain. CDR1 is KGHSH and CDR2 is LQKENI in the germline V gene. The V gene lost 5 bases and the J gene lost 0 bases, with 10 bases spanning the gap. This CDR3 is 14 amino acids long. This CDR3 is CASSTRPMNTEAFF. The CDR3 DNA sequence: TGTGCCAGCTCAACCAGGCCGATGAACACTGAAGCTTTCTTT.

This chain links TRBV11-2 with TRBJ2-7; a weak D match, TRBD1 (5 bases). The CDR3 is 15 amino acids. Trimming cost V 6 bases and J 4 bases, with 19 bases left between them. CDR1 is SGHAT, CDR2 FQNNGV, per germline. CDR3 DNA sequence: TGTGCCAGCAGTCTTATTCAGGGTGCACGTTACGAGCAGTACTTC. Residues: CASSLIQGARYEQYF.

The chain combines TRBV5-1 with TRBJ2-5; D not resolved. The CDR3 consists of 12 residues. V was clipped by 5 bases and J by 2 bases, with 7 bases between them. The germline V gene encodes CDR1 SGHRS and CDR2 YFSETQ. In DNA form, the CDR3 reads TGCGCCAGCAGTCGCTCACAAGAGACCCAGTACTTC. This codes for CASSRSQETQYF. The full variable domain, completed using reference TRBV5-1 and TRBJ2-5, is KAGVTQTPRYLIKTRGQQVTLSCSPISGHRSVSWYQQTPGQGLQFLFEYFSETQRNKGNFPGRFSGRQFSNSRSEMNVSTLELGDSALYLCASSRSQETQYFGPGTRLLVL.

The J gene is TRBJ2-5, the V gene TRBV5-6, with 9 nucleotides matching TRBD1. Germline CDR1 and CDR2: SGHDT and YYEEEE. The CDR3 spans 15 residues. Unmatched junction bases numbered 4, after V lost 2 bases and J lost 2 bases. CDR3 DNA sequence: TGTGCCAGCAGCTTACCGGGACAGGGTCAAGAGACCCAGTACTTC. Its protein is CASSLPGQGQETQYF.

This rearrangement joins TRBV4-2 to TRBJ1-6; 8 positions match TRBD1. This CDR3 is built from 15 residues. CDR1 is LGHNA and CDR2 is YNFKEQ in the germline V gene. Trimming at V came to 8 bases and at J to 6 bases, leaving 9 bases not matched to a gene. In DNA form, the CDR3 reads TGTGCCAGCCTCCTGGGGCAGGGGGCTAATTCACCCCTCCACTTT. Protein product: CASLLGQGANSPLHF.

The CDR3 here is CASSSGWQSDGGYTF. In DNA form, the CDR3 reads TGTGCCAGCAGCTCAGGGTGGCAGTCTGATGGTGGCTACACCTTC. V and J are TRBV7-2 and TRBJ1-2, with D perhaps TRBD1 (5 bases). The CDR3 consists of 15 residues. V dropped 4 bases and J dropped 7 bases, with 19 bases sitting between them. The germline CDR1 and CDR2 sequences are SGHTA and FQGNSA.

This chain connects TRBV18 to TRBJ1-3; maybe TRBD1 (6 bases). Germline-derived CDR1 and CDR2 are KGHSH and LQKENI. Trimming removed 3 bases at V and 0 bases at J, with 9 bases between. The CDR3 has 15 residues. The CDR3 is CASSPDRSSGNTIYF. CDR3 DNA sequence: TGTGCCAGCTCACCCGACAGGTCCTCTGGAAACACCATATATTTT.

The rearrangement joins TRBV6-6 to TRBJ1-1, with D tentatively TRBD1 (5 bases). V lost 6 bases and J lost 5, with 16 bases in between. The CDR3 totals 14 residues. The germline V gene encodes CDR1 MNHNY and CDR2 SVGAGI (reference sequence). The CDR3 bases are TGTGCCAGCAGCAACGGTGGGGGACGGACTGAAGCTTTCTTT. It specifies CASSNGGGRTEAFF.

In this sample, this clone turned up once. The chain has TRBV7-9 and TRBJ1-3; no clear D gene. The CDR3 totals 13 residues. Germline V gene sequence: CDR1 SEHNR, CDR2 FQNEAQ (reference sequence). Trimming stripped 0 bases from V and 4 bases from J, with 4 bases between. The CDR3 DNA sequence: TGTGCCAGCAGCTTAGCAGGGGGAAACACCATATATTTT. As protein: CASSLAGGNTIYF.

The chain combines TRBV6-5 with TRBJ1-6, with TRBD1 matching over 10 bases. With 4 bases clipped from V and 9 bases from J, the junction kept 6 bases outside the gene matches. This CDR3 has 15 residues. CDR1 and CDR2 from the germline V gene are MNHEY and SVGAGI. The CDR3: CASSWGQGFRSPLHF. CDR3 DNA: TGTGCCAGCAGTTGGGGACAGGGGTTTCGTTCACCCCTCCACTTT.

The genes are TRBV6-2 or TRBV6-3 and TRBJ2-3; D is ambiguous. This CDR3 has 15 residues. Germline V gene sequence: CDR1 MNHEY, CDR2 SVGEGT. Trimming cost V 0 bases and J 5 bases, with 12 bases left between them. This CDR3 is CASSYSGLDQDTQYF. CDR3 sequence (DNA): TGTGCCAGCAGTTACTCCGGCCTCGACCAAGATACGCAGTATTTT.

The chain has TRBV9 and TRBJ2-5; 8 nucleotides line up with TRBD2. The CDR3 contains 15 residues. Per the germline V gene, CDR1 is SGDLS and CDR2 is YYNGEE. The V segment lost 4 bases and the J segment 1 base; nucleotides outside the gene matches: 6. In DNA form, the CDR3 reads TGTGCCAGCAGCCCTGGGGCGGGGGGCCAAGAGACCCAGTACTTC. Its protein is CASSPGAGGQETQYF. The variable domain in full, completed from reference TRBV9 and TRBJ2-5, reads DSGVTQTPKHLITATGQRVTLRCSPRSGDLSVYWYQQSLDQGLQFLIQYYNGEERAKGNILERFSAQQFPDLHSELNLSSLELGDSALYFCASSPGAGGQETQYFGPGTRLLVL.

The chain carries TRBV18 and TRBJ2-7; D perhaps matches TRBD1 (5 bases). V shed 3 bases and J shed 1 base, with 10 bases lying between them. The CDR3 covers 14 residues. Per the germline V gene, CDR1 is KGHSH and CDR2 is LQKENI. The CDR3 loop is CASSPDSASYEQYF. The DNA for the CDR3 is TGTGCCAGCTCACCCGACAGTGCATCCTACGAGCAGTACTTC.

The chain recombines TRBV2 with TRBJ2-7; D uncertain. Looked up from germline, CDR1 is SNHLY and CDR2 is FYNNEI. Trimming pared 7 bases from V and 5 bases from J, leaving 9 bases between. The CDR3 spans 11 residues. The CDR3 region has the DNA TGTGCCAGCACGACTTTGGACGAGCAGTACTTC. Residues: CASTTLDEQYF. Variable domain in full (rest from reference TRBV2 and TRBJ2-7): EPEVTQTPSHQVTQMGQEVILRCVPISNHLYFYWYRQILGQKVEFLVSFYNNEISEKSEIFDDQFSVERPDGSNFTLKIRSTKLEDSAMYFCASTTLDEQYFGPGTRLTVT.

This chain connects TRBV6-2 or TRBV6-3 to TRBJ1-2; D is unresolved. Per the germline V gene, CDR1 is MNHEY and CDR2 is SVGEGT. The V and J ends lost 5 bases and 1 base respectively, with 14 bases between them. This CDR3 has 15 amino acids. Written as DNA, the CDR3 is TGTGCCAGCAGTGCGCCCCAAGGAATTAACTATGGCTACACCTTC. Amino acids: CASSAPQGINYGYTF.

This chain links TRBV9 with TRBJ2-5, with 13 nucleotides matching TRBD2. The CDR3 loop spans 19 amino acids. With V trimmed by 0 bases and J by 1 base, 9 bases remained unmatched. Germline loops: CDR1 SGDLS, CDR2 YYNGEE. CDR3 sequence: CASSVATGLAGRGQETQYF. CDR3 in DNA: TGTGCCAGCAGCGTAGCTACGGGACTAGCGGGGAGGGGCCAAGAGACCCAGTACTTC.

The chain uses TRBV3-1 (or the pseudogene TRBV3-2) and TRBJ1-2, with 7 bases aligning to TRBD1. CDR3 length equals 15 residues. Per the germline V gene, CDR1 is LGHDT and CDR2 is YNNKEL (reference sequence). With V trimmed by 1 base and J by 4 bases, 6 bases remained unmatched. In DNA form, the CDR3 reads TGTGCCAGCAGCCAAGTAGGGGGCAGGGGCTATGGCTACACCTTC. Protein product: CASSQVGGRGYGYTF.

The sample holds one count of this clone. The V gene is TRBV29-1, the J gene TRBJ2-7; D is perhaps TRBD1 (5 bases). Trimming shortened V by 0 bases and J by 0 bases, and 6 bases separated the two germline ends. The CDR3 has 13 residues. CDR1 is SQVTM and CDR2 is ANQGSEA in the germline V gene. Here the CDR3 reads CSVEEQVSYEQYF. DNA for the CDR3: TGCAGCGTTGAAGAACAGGTCTCCTACGAGCAGTACTTC.

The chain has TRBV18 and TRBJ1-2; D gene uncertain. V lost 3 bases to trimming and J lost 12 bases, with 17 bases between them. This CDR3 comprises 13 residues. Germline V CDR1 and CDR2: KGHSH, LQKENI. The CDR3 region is CASSPDGLRLDTF. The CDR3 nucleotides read TGTGCCAGCTCACCCGACGGGTTAAGATTAGACACCTTC.

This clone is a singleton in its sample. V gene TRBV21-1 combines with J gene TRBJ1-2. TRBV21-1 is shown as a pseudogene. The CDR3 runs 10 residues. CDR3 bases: TGTGCCAGCAGCACCTATGGCTACACCTTC. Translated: CASSTYGYTF.

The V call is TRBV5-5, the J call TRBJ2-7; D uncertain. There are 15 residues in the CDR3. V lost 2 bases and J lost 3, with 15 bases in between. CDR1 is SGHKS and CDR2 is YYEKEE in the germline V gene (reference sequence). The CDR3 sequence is CASSFWPGIDYEQYF. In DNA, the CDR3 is TGTGCCAGCAGCTTTTGGCCCGGAATTGACTACGAGCAGTACTTC.

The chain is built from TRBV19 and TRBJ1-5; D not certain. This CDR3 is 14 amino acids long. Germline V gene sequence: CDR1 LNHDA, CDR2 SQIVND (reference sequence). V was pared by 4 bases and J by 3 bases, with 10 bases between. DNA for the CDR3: TGTGCCAGTAGTACCGGGAGGCCCAATCAGCCCCAGCATTTT. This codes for CASSTGRPNQPQHF.

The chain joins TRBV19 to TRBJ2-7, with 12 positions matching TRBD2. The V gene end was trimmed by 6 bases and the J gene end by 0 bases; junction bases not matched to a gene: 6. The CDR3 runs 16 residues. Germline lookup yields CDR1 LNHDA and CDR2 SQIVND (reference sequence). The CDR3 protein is CASSRLAGANSYEQYF. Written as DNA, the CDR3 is TGTGCCAGTAGCCGACTAGCGGGGGCCAACTCCTACGAGCAGTACTTC.